This TCR beta chain came from a study of Graves' ophthalmopathy and Graves' hyperthyroidism. Findings and limits, study-wide: Ophthalmopathy cases were distinguished from stable hyperthyroidism by a 13-signature model, reaching 85% to 90% sensitivity and around 80% specificity.

CDR3 regions of TCR beta were amplified from RNA transcripts. An opening RT-PCR round employed HTBI primers and preceded a second-round multiplex PCR. TCRdb used MiXCR to reprocess the multiplex PCR reads, holding one entry per CDR3 protein. The sample has roughly 500,000 distinct CDR3 sequences, 13% to 15% seen once; the top ten hold approximately 9.8%. V gave up 5 bases and J gave up 2 bases, with 15 bases separating them. Germline CDR1 LNHDA, CDR2 SQIVND (reference sequence). There are 15 residues in the CDR3. This clonotype was seen repeatedly, ten times or more. Antigen specificity is unknown. The chain couples TRBV19 to TRBJ1-2, with D possibly being TRBD1 (5 bases). The sequence was collected from a woman aged 25 to 39 with Graves' ophthalmopathy. Sequences were obtained from blood. The CDR3 spells CASSGRQTPNYGYTF. CDR3 DNA: TGTGCCAGTAGTGGGAGACAGACACCAAACTATGGCTACACCTTC.